The 17 T cell receptor beta chains reported below all come from one sample, sequenced in a study of blood T cell repertoires in COVID-19. Clones were read by immunoSEQ multiplex PCR, and TCRdb kept only the in-frame ones, dropping some. The sample lists about 250,000 clones; around 82% were seen once. What was sequenced was peripheral blood. These receptors were obtained from a woman between 65 and 79 years old with acute or convalescent COVID-19.

The rearrangement links TRBV20-1 to TRBJ1-3; a weak D match, TRBD1 (6 bases). The CDR3 extends over 11 amino acids. Germline values: CDR1 DFQATT, CDR2 SNEGSKA (reference sequence). Trimming stripped 5 bases from V and 8 bases from J, with 10 bases between. This CDR3 reads CSAPRGDTIYF. CDR3 DNA: TGCAGTGCTCCCAGGGGAGACACCATATATTTT.

The rearrangement links TRBV7-2 to TRBJ2-5; 9 bases line up with TRBD2. V shed 3 bases, J shed 7 bases, and the junction held 9 bases outside the gene matches. The germline V gene has CDR1 SGHTA and CDR2 FQGNSA. The CDR3 totals 15 residues. The CDR3 sequence: CASSFLAGTKTTQYF. CDR3 sequence (DNA): TGTGCCAGCAGCTTCCTAGCGGGGACAAAAACGACCCAGTACTTC.

The chain couples TRBV6-6 to TRBJ1-2, with 7 bases identical to TRBD1. J gave up 7 bases and V 0 bases, and 11 bases lay outside the gene matches. CDR1 is MNHNY, CDR2 SVGAGI, per germline (reference sequence). The CDR3 runs 16 residues. The CDR3 sequence is CASSYSPPTGAGGYTF. For the CDR3, the DNA is TGTGCCAGCAGTTACTCCCCCCCCACAGGGGCGGGTGGCTACACCTTC.

A single count supports this clone. The chain couples TRBV2 to TRBJ2-5; 8 positions agree with TRBD1. The V and J ends lost 5 bases and 5 bases, in that order; junction bases with no gene match: 4. The CDR3 has 13 amino acids. Germline values: CDR1 SNHLY, CDR2 FYNNEI. CDR3 residues: CASSTDRVETQYF. The CDR3 DNA follows: TGTGCCAGCAGTACGGACAGGGTTGAGACCCAGTACTTC.

This clone was counted only a few times. This chain uses TRBV20-1 with TRBJ1-2; maybe TRBD1 (5 bases). V lost 6 bases to trimming and J lost 7 bases, with 6 bases between them. The CDR3 consists of 9 residues. CDR1 DFQATT and CDR2 SNEGSKA come from the germline V gene (reference sequence). CDR3 bases: TGCAGTGCCGGGGGTGGCTACACCTTC. Translation: CSAGGGYTF.

The V and J genes are TRBV19 and TRBJ2-1; 7 bases are shared with TRBD2. CDR3 length: 15 amino acids. Germline lookup yields CDR1 LNHDA and CDR2 SQIVND (reference sequence). The V segment lost 7 bases and the J segment 3 bases; nucleotides outside the gene matches: 9. The CDR3 reads CASTIGGGSYNEQFF. CDR3 coding DNA: TGTGCCAGTACCATTGGGGGGGGTAGCTACAATGAGCAGTTCTTC.

This clone occurred many times. The chain joins TRBV30 to TRBJ2-7; 7 nucleotides match TRBD1. The CDR3 has 13 amino acids. Germline-derived CDR1 and CDR2 are GTSNPN and SVGIG (reference sequence). V trimming: 3 bases; J trimming: 6 bases; junction bases outside the gene matches: 8. Written as DNA, the CDR3 is TGTGCCTGGAGCTACAGGGGACAAGGCGAGCAGTACTTC. The encoded protein is CAWSYRGQGEQYF.

This chain connects TRBV7-8 to TRBJ1-2, with a tentative D call TRBD1 (6 bases). The V gene's germline CDR1 is SGHVS and CDR2 FQNEAQ. The V and J ends lost 5 bases and 6 bases respectively, with 13 bases between them. The CDR3 has 13 amino acids. Here the CDR3 DNA reads TGTGCCAGCAGCCTACAGAGACAGGATGGCTACACCTTC. This encodes CASSLQRQDGYTF. Filled out from reference TRBV7-8 and TRBJ1-2, the complete variable domain reads GAGVSQSPRYKVAKRGQDVALRCDPISGHVSLFWYQQALGQGPEFLTYFQNEAQLDKSGLPSDRFFAERPEGSVSTLKIQRTQQEDSAVYLCASSLQRQDGYTFGSGTRLTVV.

This chain links TRBV19 with TRBJ1-5; 8 nucleotides match TRBD1. The germline CDR1 and CDR2 sequences are LNHDA and SQIVND (reference sequence). V dropped 5 bases and J dropped 2; count of bases not matched to a gene: 8. The CDR3 extends over 16 amino acids. The CDR3 DNA is TGTGCCAGTAGTGCCAGGACAGGGAGGGGCAATCAGCCCCAGCATTTT. Protein product: CASSARTGRGNQPQHF.

The chain carries TRBV7-2 and TRBJ1-1; D may be TRBD1 (6 bases). This CDR3 comprises 13 residues. The V gene's germline CDR1 is SGHTA and CDR2 FQGNSA. The V end was cut by 5 bases, the J end by 8 bases, with 15 bases between. CDR3 sequence: CASSPDPTGEAFF. CDR3 DNA: TGTGCCAGCAGCCCCGACCCCACAGGGGAAGCTTTCTTT.

The chain has TRBV27 and TRBJ2-7; D is perhaps TRBD2 (6 bases). Trimming pared 1 base from V and 1 base from J, leaving 8 bases between. CDR1 and CDR2 from the germline V gene are MNHEY and SMNVEV (reference sequence). The CDR3 is 14 residues long. The CDR3 DNA reads TGTGCCAGCAGTTTATGGGGGGTTTCCTACGAGCAGTACTTC. Amino acids: CASSLWGVSYEQYF.

This chain links TRBV5-1 with TRBJ1-1; 12 bases fit TRBD1. The CDR3 sequence is 16 residues long. The germline CDR1 and CDR2 sequences are SGHRS and YFSETQ. Germline trimming cut 4 bases from V and 0 bases from J; bases unmatched to any gene: 4. CDR3 sequence reads: CASSRGTGGMNTEAFF. The CDR3 DNA sequence: TGCGCCAGCAGCCGCGGGACAGGGGGCATGAACACTGAAGCTTTCTTT.

This clone was detected once. The chain links TRBV6-5 to TRBJ1-4; 9 bases line up with TRBD1. This CDR3 region has 15 residues. V shed 4 bases, J shed 6 bases, and the junction held 6 bases outside the gene matches. Germline V gene data show CDR1 as MNHEY and CDR2 as SVGAGI. CDR3 nucleotides: TGTGCCAGCAGTTTCGGCGGGACAGGGTATGAAAAACTGTTTTTT. Its protein product is CASSFGGTGYEKLFF.

The CDR3 region is CASSQDQIAYGYTF. Here the CDR3 DNA reads TGTGCCAGCAGCCAAGATCAGATCGCTTATGGCTACACCTTC. This chain uses TRBV4-2 with TRBJ1-2; D not certain. The CDR3 length is 14 residues. Trimming left V 0 bases short and J 5 bases short, with 10 bases between. CDR1 and CDR2 from the germline V gene are LGHNA and YNFKEQ.

V usage is TRBV27 and J usage is TRBJ1-6; the match to TRBD1 covers 7 bases. The CDR3 loop spans 21 amino acids. The J segment lost 0 bases and the V segment lost 1 base, leaving 15 bases of the junction unmatched. Germline CDR1 is MNHEY and CDR2 is SMNVEV (reference sequence). The CDR3 spells CASSLWLWGTGASSYNSPLHF. The CDR3 DNA sequence: TGTGCCAGCAGTTTATGGTTGTGGGGTACAGGGGCCAGCTCCTATAATTCACCCCTCCACTTT.

The J gene is TRBJ2-3, the V gene TRBV15, with 12 bases identical to TRBD2. J lost 6 bases, V lost 1 base, and 8 bases had no gene match. The CDR3 has 17 residues. CDR1 is LNHNV and CDR2 is YYDKDF in the germline V gene (reference sequence). The CDR3 coding sequence is TGTGCCACCAGCAGAGTCGCTAGCGGGGGGGCCGCGGATACGCAGTATTTT. Translating it yields CATSRVASGGAADTQYF.

This clone was seen only a few times. The rearrangement uses TRBV5-1 and TRBJ1-3; unclear D gene. V was clipped by 0 bases and J by 2 bases, with 9 bases between them. Per germline, CDR1 SGHRS and CDR2 YFSETQ. The CDR3 loop spans 15 amino acids. The CDR3 loop reads CASSLGSVTGNTIYF. In DNA form, the CDR3 reads TGCGCCAGCAGCTTGGGATCAGTAACTGGAAACACCATATATTTT.